Shown below are 25 T cell receptor beta chains from a single sample sequenced in a study of T-cell reconstitution after alpha-beta-depleted transplantation in children. This sample's TCRbeta library carried unique molecular identifier barcodes. MiXCR, run by TCRdb on the PCR reads, gives a single entry per CDR3 protein. The sample shows approximately 390,000 distinct CDR3 sequences, 9.5% to 13% of them seen only once. The sequencing here drew on PBMCs from the stem cell graft donor, taken from the stem cell graft. The receptors stem from a human donor who donated a stem cell graft to a child with acute myeloid leukemia.

The rearrangement joins TRBV10-3 to TRBJ2-2; D is perhaps TRBD1 or TRBD2 (6 bases each). The CDR3 covers 14 residues. V was pared by 0 bases and J by 7 bases, with 9 bases between. Germline assignment: CDR1 ENHRY and CDR2 SYGVKD. CDR3 sequence (DNA): TGTGCCATCAGTGAGTCGGGGGGCGACGGGGAGCTGTTTTTT. Encoded protein: CAISESGGDGELFF.

This clonotype was counted many times. This chain connects TRBV7-6 to TRBJ2-2, with D tentatively TRBD2 (6 bases). V lost 3 bases to trimming and J lost 8 bases, with 16 bases between them. The CDR3 extends over 15 amino acids. CDR1 is SGHVS and CDR2 is FNYEAQ in the germline V gene. CDR3 coding DNA: TGTGCCAGCAGCTTGCCGGGAGTCCCCACTGGGGAGCTGTTTTTT. This sequence encodes CASSLPGVPTGELFF.

The chain's CDR3 is CASSGGWSDTQYF. Here the CDR3 DNA reads TGCGCCAGCAGCGGGGGCTGGTCAGATACGCAGTATTTT. V gene TRBV5-1 combines with J gene TRBJ2-3; perhaps TRBD1 as D (6 bases). The length of the CDR3 is 13 residues. V was trimmed by 4 bases and J by 4 bases, leaving 10 bases between them. Per the germline V gene, CDR1 is SGHRS and CDR2 is YFSETQ.

This clonotype occurred many times. The chain couples TRBV12-3 or TRBV12-4 to TRBJ2-2; TRBD1 agrees at 7 bases. J gave up 7 bases and V 5 bases, and 4 bases lay outside the gene matches. The CDR3 totals 13 residues. CDR3 protein: CASSPQGNGELFF. The DNA for the CDR3 is TGTGCCAGCAGTCCACAGGGGAACGGGGAGCTGTTTTTT.

At least ten counts were recorded for this clonotype. This chain uses TRBV12-3 or TRBV12-4 with TRBJ2-2, with 7 nucleotides matching TRBD1. The CDR3 contains 14 residues. J lost 8 bases, V lost 3 bases, and 6 bases had no gene match. CDR3 bases: TGTGCCAGCAGTTTGGCAGGGGGAAGGGGGGAGCTGTTTTTT. Protein: CASSLAGGRGELFF.

This clonotype has only a few counts. The chain uses TRBV7-9 and TRBJ2-3, with TRBD2 matching over 8 bases. The CDR3 consists of 15 residues. With 7 bases clipped from V and 2 bases from J, the junction kept 8 bases outside the gene matches. Germline CDR1 is SEHNR and CDR2 is FQNEAQ (reference sequence). The CDR3 spells CASTLRGGNTDTQYF. As DNA, the CDR3 is TGTGCCAGCACTCTTCGGGGGGGAAACACAGATACGCAGTATTTT.

The chain recombines TRBV5-1 with TRBJ2-3; 9 bases map to TRBD2. Germline V lookup: CDR1 SGHRS, CDR2 YFSETQ. V shed 4 bases and J 14 bases; nucleotides not matched to a gene: 17. The CDR3 totals 15 residues. Here the CDR3 DNA reads TGCGCCAGCAGCCCCAATAGCGGGAGTGGTCCCACGTCGTATTTT. Protein: CASSPNSGSGPTSYF.

This chain uses TRBV6-1 with TRBJ2-5, with 11 bases that match TRBD2. The CDR3 is 16 amino acids. V lost 6 bases and J lost 3; bases outside the gene matches: 9. Germline CDR1 and CDR2: MNHNS and SASEGT. In nucleotides, the CDR3 is TGTGCCAGCAGACCCGGGACTAGCGGCATTAAAGAGACCCAGTACTTC. Translating it yields CASRPGTSGIKETQYF.

Concerning this clonotype itself: Since a much larger clone is just one base distant, this may be a read error. The chain combines TRBV3-1 with TRBJ2-5; D call uncertain. This CDR3 contains 16 residues. Germline assignment: CDR1 LGHDT and CDR2 YNNKEL (reference sequence). Written as DNA, the CDR3 is TGTGCCACCAGCCAAGAAATGACGGAGACCAAAGAGACCCAGTACTTC. This sequence encodes CATSQEMTETKETQYF.

V and J are TRBV28 and TRBJ2-1; perhaps TRBD1 as D (5 bases). CDR3 size: 15 residues. V was pared by 6 bases and J by 3 bases, with 15 bases between. The V gene's germline CDR1 is MDHEN and CDR2 SYDVKM. CDR3 sequence: CASSLGQGNYNEQFF. CDR3 bases: TGTGCCAGCAGCTTAGGGCAGGGTAACTACAATGAGCAGTTCTTC.

The rearrangement links TRBV29-1 to TRBJ2-1; 7 nucleotides agree with TRBD2. Germline V gene lookup returns CDR1 SQVTM and CDR2 ANQGSEA. With 1 base clipped from V and 9 bases from J, the junction kept 6 bases outside the gene matches. CDR3 length equals 13 residues. This CDR3 reads CSVEASGTFEQFF. CDR3 nucleotides: TGCAGCGTTGAAGCGAGCGGGACGTTTGAGCAGTTCTTC.

This clonotype was recorded a few times. V gene TRBV5-1 combines with J gene TRBJ2-3; 9 nucleotides agree with TRBD1. This CDR3 region has 14 residues. The germline gives CDR1 SGHRS, CDR2 YFSETQ. Trimming cost V 5 bases and J 4 bases; bases outside gene matches: 5. CDR3 sequence reads: CASRRTGEADTQYF. In DNA, the CDR3 is TGCGCCAGCAGAAGGACAGGGGAGGCAGATACGCAGTATTTT.

This clonotype was seen a handful of times. This sequence joins TRBV20-1 and TRBJ1-1, with D possibly matching TRBD1 (5 bases). The CDR3 is 13 residues long. Trimming pared 6 bases from V and 0 bases from J, leaving 11 bases between. Germline loops: CDR1 DFQATT, CDR2 SNEGSKA (reference sequence). The CDR3 sequence: CSAPGTVNTEAFF. The CDR3 DNA follows: TGCAGTGCCCCCGGGACGGTGAACACTGAAGCTTTCTTT.

This clonotype has more than one count but fewer than ten. The chain links TRBV19 to TRBJ1-1; D not resolved. Germline CDR1 is LNHDA and CDR2 is SQIVND (reference sequence). The CDR3 totals 14 residues. The ends were cut back, 1 base at V and 3 bases at J, with 9 bases in the middle. Written as DNA, the CDR3 is TGTGCCAGTAGTATAGCAGTGACCGACACTGAAGCTTTCTTT. Its protein is CASSIAVTDTEAFF.

This clonotype appeared many times. The chain links TRBV10-3 to TRBJ1-1; weak D call: TRBD1 (6 bases). The CDR3 sequence is 14 residues long. The V end was cut by 10 bases, the J end by 4 bases, with 19 bases between. Germline CDR1 and CDR2: ENHRY and SYGVKD. The CDR3 loop is CATRDRGTSTEAFF. The DNA for the CDR3 is TGTGCCACCAGGGACCGGGGGACAAGCACTGAAGCTTTCTTT.

This clonotype was seen many times. This sequence joins TRBV2 and TRBJ2-5; D is ambiguous. Germline assignment: CDR1 SNHLY and CDR2 FYNNEI. CDR3 length equals 11 residues. Trimming left V 3 bases short and J 5 bases short, with 4 bases between. The CDR3: CASSEWETQYF. For the CDR3, the DNA is TGTGCCAGCAGTGAGTGGGAGACCCAGTACTTC.

This clonotype came up a few times. V gene TRBV11-2 combines with J gene TRBJ2-3; 9 bases align to TRBD2. V lost 1 base, J lost 0 bases, and 8 bases stayed unmatched. Germline assignment: CDR1 SGHAT and CDR2 FQNNGV. The CDR3 consists of 18 residues. CDR3: CASSLVGGGVASTDTQYF. CDR3 in DNA: TGTGCCAGCAGCTTAGTGGGCGGGGGGGTGGCTAGCACAGATACGCAGTATTTT.

The chain employs TRBV4-1 and TRBJ2-7; a possible D gene is TRBD2 (5 bases). CDR3 length: 15 residues. V lost 3 bases to trimming and J lost 6 bases, with 18 bases between them. Germline V gene lookup returns CDR1 MGHRA and CDR2 YSYEKL. In DNA, the CDR3 is TGCGCCAGCAGCCATGATATCCCGGGATTGGGCGAGCAGTACTTC. This encodes CASSHDIPGLGEQYF.

J is TRBJ2-1 and V is TRBV6-1; maybe TRBD2 (6 bases). The CDR3 extends over 12 amino acids. Deletions cut 6 bases from V and 8 bases from J, with 11 bases between. CDR1 is MNHNS, CDR2 SASEGT, per germline. The CDR3 is CASRDGSHEQFF. The CDR3 nucleotides are TGTGCCAGCAGAGACGGGAGTCATGAGCAGTTCTTC.

The chain uses TRBV5-1 and TRBJ2-7; D uncertain. Germline assignment: CDR1 SGHRS and CDR2 YFSETQ. V lost 0 bases and J 4 bases, leaving 14 bases between the germline ends. The CDR3 totals 15 residues. This chain's CDR3 is CASSLGSDVLYEQYV. The CDR3, as DNA: TGCGCCAGCAGCTTGGGCTCCGATGTCTTGTACGAGCAGTACGTC.

This chain joins TRBV29-1 and TRBJ2-4; D gene uncertain. The CDR3 covers 15 residues. Germline assignment: CDR1 SQVTM and CDR2 ANQGSEA. V was clipped by 5 bases and J by 0 bases, with 14 bases between them. Here the CDR3 reads CSVRGRWLAKNIQYF. The CDR3, as DNA: TGCAGCGTTAGAGGAAGGTGGCTAGCCAAAAACATTCAGTACTTC.

At least ten counts were recorded for this clonotype. The chain carries TRBV19 and TRBJ2-7; no clear D gene. The V end lost 6 bases, the J end lost 7 bases, and 22 bases lay between the germline ends. The CDR3 consists of 15 residues. Per germline, CDR1 LNHDA and CDR2 SQIVND (reference sequence). CDR3 nucleotides: TGTGCCAGTAGCATAAGCTCCAGCCCCCTTGATGAGCAGTACTTC. Residues: CASSISSSPLDEQYF. The full variable domain, completed using reference TRBV19 and TRBJ2-7, is DGGITQSPKYLFRKEGQNVTLSCEQNLNHDAMYWYRQDPGQGLRLIYYSQIVNDFQKGDIAEGYSVSREKKESFPLTVTSAQKNPTAFYLCASSISSSPLDEQYFGPGTRLTVT.

This clonotype has only a few counts. Written as DNA, the CDR3 is TGTGCCAGCAGTGAGGGGACAGAAAACACTGAAGCTTTCTTT. Its translation: CASSEGTENTEAFF. V and J are TRBV6-4 and TRBJ1-1, with 7 bases lining up with TRBD1. The germline gives CDR1 MRHNA, CDR2 SNTAGT. V trimming: 3 bases; J trimming: 2 bases; junction bases outside the gene matches: 3. CDR3 length: 14 residues.

This clonotype has a handful of counts. The chain has TRBV7-9 and TRBJ2-4; either TRBD1 or TRBD2 may supply D (5 bases each). The CDR3 loop spans 16 amino acids. The V end was cut by 2 bases, the J end by 0 bases, with 11 bases between. CDR1 and CDR2 from the germline V gene are SEHNR and FQNEAQ (reference sequence). CDR3 DNA sequence: TGTGCCAGCAGCTTACCTGAGGGGATAGCCAAAAACATTCAGTACTTC. Amino acids: CASSLPEGIAKNIQYF.

CDR3: CASSHEPGQDNYGYTF. The CDR3 nucleotides read TGCGCCAGCAGCCACGAGCCGGGACAGGATAATTATGGCTACACCTTC. The rearrangement joins TRBV4-1 to TRBJ1-2, with TRBD1 matching 8 bases. CDR1 is MGHRA, CDR2 YSYEKL, per germline. The CDR3 totals 16 residues. V was clipped by 3 bases and J by 5 bases; unmatched bases: 11.